This TCR beta chain was identified during a study of beta chain features in type 1 diabetes. Study findings and constraints: All four CD4+ subsets from Type 1 diabetes patients carried moderately but significantly shorter TCRB CDR3s.

Since all of the isolated RNA was reverse transcribed, expressed TCRB transcripts were what got sequenced. Repertoires were generated with immunoSEQ multiplex PCR, while TCRdb's copy carries only in-frame clones and drops some. The profile shows more than 250,000 clones, around 21% of them singletons. It was via CD45RO/CCR7/CD25/CD127/CD95/CD27 that CD4+ naive, central memory, regulatory and stem cell-like memory cells were sorted. For this clone: What it recognizes is unknown.

The CDR3 totals 13 residues. Trimming cost V 7 bases and J 4 bases; bases outside gene matches: 4. CDR1 and CDR2 (germline): SQVTM, ANQGSEA. Source material: naive CD4+ T cells from blood. This receptor was identified in a woman in her 40s with type 1 diabetes. The V gene is TRBV29-1, the J gene TRBJ2-1; 10 nucleotides agree with TRBD2. For the CDR3, the DNA is TGCAGCGCCCCAGCGGGAGGGTACAATGAGCAGTTCTTC. As protein: CSAPAGGYNEQFF.